What follows is one T cell receptor beta chain and its context. This sample is drawn from a study of blood T cell repertoires in COVID-19. Study context: The cDNA or gDNA used as material had been derived from T cells, B-cell-depleted T cells, or PBMCs.

The study recruited people aged about 18 to 90 years across 20 to 30 US areas. The V and J ends lost 5 bases and 2 bases respectively, with 13 bases between them. The CDR3 has 15 residues. Looked up from germline, CDR1 is SEHNR and CDR2 is FQNEAQ (reference sequence). Repertoires were generated with immunoSEQ multiplex PCR, while TCRdb's copy carries only in-frame clones and drops some. The sample records roughly 250,000 clones, approximately 85% being singletons. Specimen: PBMCs or T cells enriched from blood (not recorded which). The receptor was derived from a woman between 50 and 59 years old who had recovered from COVID-19. The chain employs TRBV7-9 and TRBJ2-1, with unresolved D. CDR3 nucleotides: TGTGCCAGCAGCCCAGACTGGTACCCCTACAATGAGCAGTTCTTC. This translates into CASSPDWYPYNEQFF.